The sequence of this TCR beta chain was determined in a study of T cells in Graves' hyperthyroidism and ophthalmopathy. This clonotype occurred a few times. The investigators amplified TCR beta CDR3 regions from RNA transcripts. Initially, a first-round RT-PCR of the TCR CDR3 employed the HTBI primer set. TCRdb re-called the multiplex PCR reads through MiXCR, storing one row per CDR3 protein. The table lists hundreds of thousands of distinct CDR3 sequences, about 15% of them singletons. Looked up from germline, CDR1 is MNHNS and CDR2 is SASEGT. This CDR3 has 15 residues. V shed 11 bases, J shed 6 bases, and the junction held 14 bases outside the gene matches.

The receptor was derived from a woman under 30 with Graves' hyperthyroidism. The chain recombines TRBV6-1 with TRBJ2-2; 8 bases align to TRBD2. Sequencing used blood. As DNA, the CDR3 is TGTGCCGCCAGCAAGGGCGGGGGGCTGGCCGGGGAGCTGTTTTTT. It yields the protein CAASKGGGLAGELFF.